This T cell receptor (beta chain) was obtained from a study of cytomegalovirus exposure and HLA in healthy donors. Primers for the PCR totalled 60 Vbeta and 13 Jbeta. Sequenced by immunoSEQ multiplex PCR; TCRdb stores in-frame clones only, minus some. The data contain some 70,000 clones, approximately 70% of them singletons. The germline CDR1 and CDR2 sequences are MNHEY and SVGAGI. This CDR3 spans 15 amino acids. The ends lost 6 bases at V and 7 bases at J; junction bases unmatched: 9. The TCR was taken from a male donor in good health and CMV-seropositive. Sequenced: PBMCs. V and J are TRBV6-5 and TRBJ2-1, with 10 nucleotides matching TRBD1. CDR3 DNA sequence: TGTGCCAGCAGCCGACGGGGACAGGGGAAGAATGAGCAGTTCTTC. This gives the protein CASSRRGQGKNEQFF.